What follows is one T cell receptor (beta chain) and its context. Its antigen remains unknown. Measured with immunoSEQ multiplex PCR; TCRdb has only the in-frame clones, and not every one. The sample carries around 36,000 clones, 90% recorded once. The entry originates in a study of PD-1 blockade in classical Hodgkin lymphoma. Study observations and caveats: Newly diagnosed patients were reported to exhibit reduced baseline TCR diversity relative to healthy donors. A significant rise in TCR diversity by C4D1 was seen for CD4+ but not CD8+ cells. Anyone who began nivolumab under 1 year after ASCT was excluded. Repertoire differences have undefined causes, possibly disease activity or prior therapy.

The patients all showed relapse after autologous stem cell transplantation, while their brentuximab vedotin exposure varied. The authors purified CD4+ T cells from thawed PBMCs by magnetic negative selection. The CDR3 runs 18 residues. With 5 bases clipped from V and 2 bases from J, the junction kept 12 bases outside the gene matches. The germline V gene encodes CDR1 SGHVS and CDR2 FNYEAQ. This sequence was found in a human donor with classical Hodgkin lymphoma. This chain links TRBV7-6 with TRBJ2-7, with 13 bases matching TRBD2. The sequencing used CD4+ T cells from blood, collected at baseline. The CDR3 DNA reads as TGTGCCAGCAGCGTACAAAACCCCACTAGCGGGGGGGCCTACGAGCAGTACTTC. This gives the protein CASSVQNPTSGGAYEQYF.